The present TCR beta chain was sequenced within a study of T cells in Graves' hyperthyroidism and ophthalmopathy. Study-level findings and limits: Ophthalmopathy was told apart from stable hyperthyroidism by a 13 V-J model.

Turning to this clonotype: Antigen: not known.

Among the patients, aged 18 to 65, hyperthyroidism was newly diagnosed and had lasted under 2 months. The diagnostic basis comprised clinical symptoms, serum thyroxine and TRAb, thyroid ultrasound and orbital computed tomography. V shed 2 bases and J 3 bases; nucleotides not matched to a gene: 6. The CDR3 runs to 16 residues. Amplification of TCR beta CDR3 regions used RNA as the template. A set of HTBI primers served as the primers for a first-round RT-PCR of the TCR CDR3. MiXCR was run by TCRdb on the multiplex PCR reads, yielding one entry per CDR3 protein. The sample comprises fewer than 300,000 distinct CDR3 sequences, around a quarter of which are singletons, and 20% to 30% rests with the top ten.

The rearrangement links TRBV12-3 or TRBV12-4 to TRBJ2-7; the match to TRBD1 covers 11 bases. This clonotype was obtained from a man aged 40-55 years with Graves' hyperthyroidism that later progressed to Graves' ophthalmopathy. The specimen was blood. CDR3 residues: CASSLSWTGGGYEQYF. The CDR3 bases are TGTGCCAGCAGTTTAAGTTGGACAGGGGGCGGCTACGAGCAGTACTTC.